The 14 T cell receptor beta chains reported below all come from one sample, sequenced in a study of Graves' ophthalmopathy and Graves' hyperthyroidism. The study amplified TCR beta CDR3 regions using RNA transcripts. HTBI-primed RT-PCR formed the first round, and a multiplex PCR formed the second. TCRdb re-derived calls from the multiplex PCR reads in MiXCR, one entry per CDR3 protein. The data contain about 480,000 distinct CDR3 sequences, about 15% of them seen just once; the ten biggest clones take up over 7.5%. The specimen was blood. The receptor source for this set is a young woman with Graves' ophthalmopathy.

This clonotype was counted at least ten times. V and J are TRBV12-3 or TRBV12-4 and TRBJ1-1; a possible D gene is TRBD1 (5 bases). CDR3 length: 13 residues. Trimming took off 6 bases at V and 7 bases at J, with 15 bases between the two ends. The CDR3 bases are TGTGCCAGCAGCGGCCGACAGAGATTTGAAGCTTTCTTT. This codes for CASSGRQRFEAFF.

This clonotype came up many times. The V gene is TRBV25-1, the J gene TRBJ2-2; possible D gene TRBD2, 6 bases. The CDR3 covers 15 residues. Trimming removed 4 bases from V and 3 bases from J, with 12 bases in between. From germline, CDR1 is MGHDK and CDR2 SYGVNS. CDR3 protein: CASSVPGLHTGELFF. In DNA form, the CDR3 reads TGTGCCAGCAGTGTACCGGGACTTCACACCGGGGAGCTGTTTTTT.

In this sample, this clonotype turned up many times. The CDR3 nucleotides read TGTGCCAGCAGTTACGGTTCGCCAGGGGACAAAAACATTCAGTACTTC. It specifies CASSYGSPGDKNIQYF. This rearrangement joins TRBV6-5 to TRBJ2-4; weak D call: TRBD1 (6 bases). The V gene lost 2 bases and the J gene lost 3 bases, with 14 bases spanning the gap. The CDR3 totals 16 residues. CDR1 is MNHEY and CDR2 is SVGAGI in the germline V gene.

This clonotype was observed many times. J is TRBJ2-7 and V is TRBV6-1; 9 nucleotides match TRBD2. This CDR3 is built from 16 residues. V lost 6 bases, J lost 3 bases, and 12 bases stayed unmatched. CDR1 and CDR2 (germline): MNHNS, SASEGT. In nucleotides, the CDR3 is TGTGCCAGCAGATTCGTAGCGGGGGACCGGATCTACGAGCAGTACTTC. Translation gives CASRFVAGDRIYEQYF.

V is TRBV14 and J is TRBJ2-7; TRBD1 matches 8 bases. V shed 3 bases and J 2 bases; nucleotides not matched to a gene: 21. Germline-derived CDR1 and CDR2 are SGHDN and FVKESK. This CDR3 region has 20 residues. CDR3 coding DNA: TGTGCCAGCAGCCACCGAAACGTCCCGGGACAGGCGGGTTGGCCCTACGAGCAGTACTTC. Protein product: CASSHRNVPGQAGWPYEQYF. Combining the CDR3 with reference TRBV14 and TRBJ2-7 gives the whole variable domain EAGVTQFPSHSVIEKGQTVTLRCDPISGHDNLYWYRRVMGKEIKFLLHFVKESKQDESGMPNNRFLAERTGGTYSTLKVQPAELEDSGVYFCASSHRNVPGQAGWPYEQYFGPGTRLTVT.

This clonotype came up many times. The genes are TRBV12-3 or TRBV12-4 and TRBJ1-1; D ambiguous. With 6 bases removed from V and 3 bases from J, the gap between germline ends came to 14 bases. This CDR3 has 14 amino acids. The CDR3 region is CASSPDTWDTEAFF. CDR3 sequence (DNA): TGTGCCAGCAGCCCCGACACCTGGGACACTGAAGCTTTCTTT.

This clonotype was seen many times. This chain connects TRBV19 to TRBJ2-7, with D perhaps TRBD1 (6 bases). Germline lookup yields CDR1 LNHDA and CDR2 SQIVND (reference sequence). CDR3 length: 13 amino acids. V was cut by 6 bases and J by 3 bases, with 12 bases left in between. CDR3 sequence: CASRKGGVYEQYF. Here the CDR3 DNA reads TGTGCCAGTAGGAAAGGGGGTGTCTACGAGCAGTACTTC.

Remarks on this clonotype: A junction boundary mismatches the germline segment, possibly from a read error. This rearrangement joins TRBV6-5 to TRBJ2-5; D ambiguous. From germline, CDR1 is MNHEY and CDR2 SVGAGI. The CDR3 totals 14 residues. CDR3 DNA: TGTGCCAGCAGCTACTCCAAGGACCAAGAGACCCAGTACTTC. Protein sequence: CASSYSKDQETQYF.

This rearrangement joins TRBV7-9 to TRBJ2-2, with TRBD2 identical over 11 bases. CDR3 length: 15 amino acids. From germline, CDR1 is SEHNR and CDR2 FQNEAQ (reference sequence). V lost 6 bases, J lost 3 bases, and 3 bases stayed unmatched. The CDR3 region has the DNA TGTGCCAGCAGAACTAGCGGGAGTGACACCGGGGAGCTGTTTTTT. This codes for CASRTSGSDTGELFF.

This clonotype has ten or more counts. This chain links TRBV30 with TRBJ2-7; D may correspond to TRBD1 or TRBD2 (5 bases each). V was cut by 2 bases and J by 0 bases, with 17 bases left in between. The V gene's germline CDR1 is GTSNPN and CDR2 SVGIG (reference sequence). The length of the CDR3 is 16 residues. This CDR3 reads CAWSPTGHASSYEQYF. Here the CDR3 DNA reads TGTGCCTGGAGTCCGACGGGGCACGCGAGCTCCTACGAGCAGTACTTC.

Ten or more counts support this clonotype. This rearrangement joins TRBV6-4 to TRBJ1-6; 7 bases are shared with TRBD1. Germline lookup yields CDR1 MRHNA and CDR2 SNTAGT. The CDR3 length is 15 residues. J lost 5 bases, V lost 4 bases, and 5 bases had no gene match. In nucleotides, the CDR3 is TGTGCCAGCAGTGCGGGCAGGGGGGATAATTCACCCCTCCACTTT. Protein product: CASSAGRGDNSPLHF.

This clonotype has a count of ten or more. The V call is TRBV6-1, the J call TRBJ1-1, with D unclear. Germline V CDR1 and CDR2: MNHNS, SASEGT. Trimming cost V 0 bases and J 5 bases, with 7 bases left between them. This CDR3 has 13 amino acids. The CDR3: CASSEARRTEAFF. The CDR3 DNA reads as TGTGCCAGCAGTGAAGCGCGCAGAACTGAAGCTTTCTTT.

There are many counts of this clonotype. The chain is built from TRBV12-3 or TRBV12-4 and TRBJ2-7; 10 bases match TRBD1. The junction had 6 bases not matched to a gene; V was cut back by 5 bases and J by 5 bases. The CDR3 totals 14 residues. CDR3 region: CASSPRGTGDEQYF. The DNA of the CDR3 is TGTGCCAGCAGTCCACGCGGGACAGGGGACGAGCAGTACTTC.

The rearrangement links TRBV7-8 to TRBJ1-4, with D unresolved. V lost 5 bases and J lost 0, with 16 bases in between. CDR1 SGHVS and CDR2 FQNEAQ come from the germline V gene. The CDR3 is 17 amino acids. CDR3 residues: CASSPNQGYATNEKLFF. The CDR3 coding sequence is TGTGCCAGCAGCCCTAACCAAGGGTATGCAACTAATGAAAAACTGTTTTTT.